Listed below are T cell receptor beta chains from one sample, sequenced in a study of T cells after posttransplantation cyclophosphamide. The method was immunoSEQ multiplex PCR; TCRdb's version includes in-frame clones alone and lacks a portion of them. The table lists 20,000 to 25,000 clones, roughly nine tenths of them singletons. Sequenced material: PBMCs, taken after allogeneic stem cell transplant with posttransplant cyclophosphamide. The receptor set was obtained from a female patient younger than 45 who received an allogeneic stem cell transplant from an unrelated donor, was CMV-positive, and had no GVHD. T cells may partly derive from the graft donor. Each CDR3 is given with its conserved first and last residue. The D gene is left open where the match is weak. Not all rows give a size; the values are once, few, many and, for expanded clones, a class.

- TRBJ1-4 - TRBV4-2 CASSHVGHRDPNEKLFF TGTGCCAGCAGCCATGTAGGGCACAGGGACCCTAATGAAAAACTGTTTTTT
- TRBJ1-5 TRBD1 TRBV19 CASSISSGTGILVNQPQHF TGTGCCAGTAGTATATCGTCTGGGACAGGGATCCTTGTCAATCAGCCCCAGCATTTT
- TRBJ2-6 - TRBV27 CASRSPLSSGANVLTF TGTGCCAGCAGAAGCCCGCTGAGCTCTGGGGCCAACGTCCTGACTTTC
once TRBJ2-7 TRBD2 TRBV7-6 CASSLEPMGGFPYEQYF TGTGCCAGCAGCTTGGAGCCGATGGGGGGGTTCCCCTACGAGCAGTACTTC
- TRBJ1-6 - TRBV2 CASSETGQSLHF TGTGCCAGCAGTGAAACAGGCCAGTCCCTCCACTTT
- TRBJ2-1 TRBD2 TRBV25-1 CASSDPGGSGGDYNEQFF TGTGCCAGCAGTGACCCAGGGGGTAGCGGGGGGGACTACAATGAGCAGTTCTTC
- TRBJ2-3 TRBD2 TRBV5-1 CASSRPSGGSTDTQYF TGCGCCAGCAGCAGACCTAGCGGGGGTAGCACAGATACGCAGTATTTT
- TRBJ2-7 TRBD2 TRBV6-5 CASKRTSGDSYEQYF TGTGCCAGCAAGAGGACTAGCGGGGATTCCTACGAGCAGTACTTC
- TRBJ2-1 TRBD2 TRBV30 CAWSFPFRLARNSYNEQFF TGTGCCTGGAGTTTCCCCTTTCGACTAGCCCGAAACTCCTACAATGAGCAGTTCTTC
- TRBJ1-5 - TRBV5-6 CASSLGGRDSNQPQHF TGTGCCAGCAGCTTGGGCGGCAGGGATAGCAATCAGCCCCAGCATTTT
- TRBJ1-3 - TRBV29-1 CSVTDRSSGNTIYF TGCAGCGTCACCGACAGGAGCTCTGGAAACACCATATATTTT
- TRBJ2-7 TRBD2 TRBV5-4 CASSFALAGGRDEQYF TGTGCCAGCAGCTTCGCTCTAGCGGGGGGGCGCGACGAGCAGTACTTC
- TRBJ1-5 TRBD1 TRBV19 CASSSYRGSQPQHF TGTGCCAGTAGTTCTTACAGGGGGAGTCAGCCCCAGCATTTT
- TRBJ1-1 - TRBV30 CAWSRQGKTNTEAFF TGTGCCTGGAGCCGTCAGGGGAAGACGAACACTGAAGCTTTCTTT
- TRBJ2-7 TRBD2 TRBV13 CASSLSTLAGANTYEQYF TGTGCCAGCAGCTTATCAACGCTAGCGGGGGCGAACACCTACGAGCAGTACTTC
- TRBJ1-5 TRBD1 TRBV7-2 CASSPDRARNQPQHF TGTGCCAGCAGCCCCGACAGGGCCCGAAATCAGCCCCAGCATTTT
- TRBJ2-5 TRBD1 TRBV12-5 CASGKDRAYETQYF TGTGCTAGTGGTAAGGACAGGGCCTACGAGACCCAGTACTTC
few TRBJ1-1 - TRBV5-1 CASSLGARNTEAFF TGCGCCAGCAGCTTGGGAGCGAGGAACACTGAAGCTTTCTTT
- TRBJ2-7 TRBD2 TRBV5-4 CASSPTSGGESYEQYF TGTGCCAGCAGCCCGACTAGCGGGGGGGAATCCTACGAGCAGTACTTC
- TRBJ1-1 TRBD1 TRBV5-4 CASSRGDRANTEAFF TGTGCCAGCAGCCGGGGGGACAGGGCTAACACTGAAGCTTTCTTT
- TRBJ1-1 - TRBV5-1 CASSSDRYNTEAFF TGCGCCAGCAGCTCAGACAGATATAACACTGAAGCTTTCTTT
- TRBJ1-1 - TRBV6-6 CASSLRTVEAFF TGTGCCAGCAGTTTACGGACAGTTGAAGCTTTCTTT
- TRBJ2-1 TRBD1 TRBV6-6 CASRVTGGVGNEQFF TGTGCCAGCAGGGTAACAGGGGGCGTAGGCAATGAGCAGTTCTTC
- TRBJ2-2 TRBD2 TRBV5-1 CASSLRGAPIGVTGELFF TGCGCCAGCAGCCTGCGGGGGGCCCCGATCGGTGTCACCGGGGAGCTGTTTTTT
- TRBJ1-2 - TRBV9 CASSVVSEPRTNYGYTF TGTGCCAGCAGCGTAGTCTCCGAGCCGAGGACTAATTATGGCTACACCTTC
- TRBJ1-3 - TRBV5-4 CASGTGPGNTIYF TGTGCCAGCGGTACAGGGCCTGGAAACACCATATATTTT
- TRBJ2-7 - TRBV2 CASSRSYEQYF TGTGCCAGCAGTCGTAGCTACGAGCAGTACTTC